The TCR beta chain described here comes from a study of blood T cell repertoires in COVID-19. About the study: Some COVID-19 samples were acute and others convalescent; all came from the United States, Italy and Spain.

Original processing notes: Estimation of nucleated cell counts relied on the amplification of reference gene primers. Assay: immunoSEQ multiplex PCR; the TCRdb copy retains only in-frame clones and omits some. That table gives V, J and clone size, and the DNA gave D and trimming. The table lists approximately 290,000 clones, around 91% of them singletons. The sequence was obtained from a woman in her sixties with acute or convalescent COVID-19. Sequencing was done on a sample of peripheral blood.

CDR3 loop: CASSEFPGDSKGYTF. DNA for the CDR3: TGTGCCAGCAGTGAGTTCCCAGGCGATTCGAAAGGCTACACCTTC. The chain employs TRBV6-4 and TRBJ1-2; D call uncertain. V was cut by 3 bases and J by 8 bases, with 19 bases left in between. The germline V gene has CDR1 MRHNA and CDR2 SNTAGT. This CDR3 is 15 amino acids long.